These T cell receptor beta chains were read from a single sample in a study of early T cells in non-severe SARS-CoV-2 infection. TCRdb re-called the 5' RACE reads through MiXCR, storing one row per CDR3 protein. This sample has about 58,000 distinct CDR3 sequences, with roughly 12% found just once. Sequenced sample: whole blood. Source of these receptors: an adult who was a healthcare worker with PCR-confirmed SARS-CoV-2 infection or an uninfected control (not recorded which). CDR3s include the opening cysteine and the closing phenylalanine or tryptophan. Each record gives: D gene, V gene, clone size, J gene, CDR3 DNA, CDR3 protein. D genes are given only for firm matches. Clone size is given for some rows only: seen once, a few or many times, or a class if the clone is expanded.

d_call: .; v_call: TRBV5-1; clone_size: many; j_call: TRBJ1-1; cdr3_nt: TGCGCCAGCAGCTTCGCAGGGGCCCCGAACACTGAAGCTTTCTTT; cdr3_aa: CASSFAGAPNTEAFF
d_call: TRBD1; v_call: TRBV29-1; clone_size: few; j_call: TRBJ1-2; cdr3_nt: TGCAGCGTTCCAACAGGGGCGAACTATGGCTACACCTTC; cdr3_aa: CSVPTGANYGYTF
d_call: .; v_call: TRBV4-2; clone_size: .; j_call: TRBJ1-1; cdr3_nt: TGTGCCAGCAGCCAAGCGTCCCAGGGACAAGCTTTCTTT; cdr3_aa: CASSQASQGQAFF
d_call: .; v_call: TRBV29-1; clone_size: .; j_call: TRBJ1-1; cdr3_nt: TGCAGCGGGAGCATGGGGCCGACTGAAGCTTTCTTT; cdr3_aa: CSGSMGPTEAFF
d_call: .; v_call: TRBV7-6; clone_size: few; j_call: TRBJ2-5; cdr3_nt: TGTGCCAGCCTTGGACCCGGGGGATGGCAAGAGACCCAGTACTTC; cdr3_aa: CASLGPGGWQETQYF
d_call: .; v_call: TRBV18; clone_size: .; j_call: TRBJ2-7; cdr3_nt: TGTGCCAGCTCACCACCGCAAGGGCCAGAGCAGTACTTC; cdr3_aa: CASSPPQGPEQYF
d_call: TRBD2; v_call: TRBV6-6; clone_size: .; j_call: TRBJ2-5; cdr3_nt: TGTGCCAGCAGTTCCCCCGGGACTAGCGGGAGTGAGACCCAGTACTTC; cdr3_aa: CASSSPGTSGSETQYF
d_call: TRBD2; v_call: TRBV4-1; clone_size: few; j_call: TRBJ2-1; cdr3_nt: TGCGCCAGCAGCCAGAGGACTAGCGGGGAAGAGCAGTTCTTC; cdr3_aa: CASSQRTSGEEQFF
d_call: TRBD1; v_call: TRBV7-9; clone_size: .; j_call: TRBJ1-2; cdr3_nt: TGTGCCAGCAGCCCACAGGGGACGCATGGCTACACCTTC; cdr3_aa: CASSPQGTHGYTF
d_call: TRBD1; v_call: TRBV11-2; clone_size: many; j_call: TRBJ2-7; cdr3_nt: TGTGCCAGCAGCTTAGGGACAGGTCGCTACGAGCAGTACTTC; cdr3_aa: CASSLGTGRYEQYF
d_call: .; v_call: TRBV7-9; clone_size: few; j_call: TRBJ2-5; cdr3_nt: TGTGCCAGCAGCTTAGAACCCGAGGGGAGGGAGACCCAGTACTTC; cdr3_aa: CASSLEPEGRETQYF
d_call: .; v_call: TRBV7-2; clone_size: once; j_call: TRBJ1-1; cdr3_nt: TGTGCCAGCAGCCCCATAGGCAGGAGCCCTGAAGCTTTCTTT; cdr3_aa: CASSPIGRSPEAFF
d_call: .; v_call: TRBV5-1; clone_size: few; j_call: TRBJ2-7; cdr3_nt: TGCGCCAGCAGCCCCGACACCCCGAGTATTGACGAGCAGTACTTC; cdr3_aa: CASSPDTPSIDEQYF
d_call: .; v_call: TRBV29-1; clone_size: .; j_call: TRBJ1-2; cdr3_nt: TGCAGCGTTGAAGGCAAGGCTCCGGGCTACACCTTC; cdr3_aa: CSVEGKAPGYTF
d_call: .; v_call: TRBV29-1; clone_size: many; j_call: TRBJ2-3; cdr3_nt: TGCAGCGTTGAAGGGGGATCCCACGGCACAGATACGCAGTATTTT; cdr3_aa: CSVEGGSHGTDTQYF
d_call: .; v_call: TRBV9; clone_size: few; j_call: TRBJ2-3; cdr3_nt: TGTGCCAGCAGCGTAGAGCAGGGATTAGATACGCAGTATTTT; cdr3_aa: CASSVEQGLDTQYF
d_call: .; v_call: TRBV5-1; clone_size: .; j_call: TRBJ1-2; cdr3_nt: TGCGCCAGCAGGGGTGGGGAGCCGGTCCTGGGCTATGGCTACACCTTC; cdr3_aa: CASRGGEPVLGYGYTF
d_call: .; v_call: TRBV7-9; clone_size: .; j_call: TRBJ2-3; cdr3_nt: TGTGCCAGCACCCAGATGCTGAGGGGAAGCACAGATACGCAGTATTTT; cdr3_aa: CASTQMLRGSTDTQYF
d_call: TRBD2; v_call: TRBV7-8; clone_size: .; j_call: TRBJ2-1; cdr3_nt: TGTGCCAGCAGCACCCTGACTAGCGGGGGCCTCAATGAGCAGTTCTTC; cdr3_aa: CASSTLTSGGLNEQFF
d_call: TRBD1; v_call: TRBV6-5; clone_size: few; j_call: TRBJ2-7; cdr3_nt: TGTGCCAGCAGAACTTGGACAGGGGAGGACGAGCAGTACTTC; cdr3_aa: CASRTWTGEDEQYF
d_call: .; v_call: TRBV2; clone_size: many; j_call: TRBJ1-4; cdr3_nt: TGTGCCAACGGGGGAACACTAAATGAAAAACTGTTTTTT; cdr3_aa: CANGGTLNEKLFF
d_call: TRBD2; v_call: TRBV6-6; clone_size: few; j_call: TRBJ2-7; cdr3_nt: TGTGCCAGCAGCCGCGGGACTAGTACGGGCCACGAGCAGTACTTC; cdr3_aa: CASSRGTSTGHEQYF
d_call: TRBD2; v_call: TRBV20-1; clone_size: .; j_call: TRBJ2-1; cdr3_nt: TGCAGTACTAACCCCGGGACTAGCGGGTTTTTGAGCTCCTACAATGAGCAGTTCTTC; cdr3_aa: CSTNPGTSGFLSSYNEQFF
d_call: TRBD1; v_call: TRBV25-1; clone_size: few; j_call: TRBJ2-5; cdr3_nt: TGTGCCAGCAGTGAAAGGGGACAGGGGGAAGAGACCCAGTACTTC; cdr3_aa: CASSERGQGEETQYF
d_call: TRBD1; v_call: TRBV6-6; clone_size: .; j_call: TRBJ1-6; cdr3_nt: TGTGCCAGCAGTCCTCCGACAGGGGGCCCTAATTCACCCCTCCACTTT; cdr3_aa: CASSPPTGGPNSPLHF
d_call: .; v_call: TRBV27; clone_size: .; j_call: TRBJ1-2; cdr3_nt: TGTGCCAGCAGCCCGAGATTCTTCTCCCATGGCTACACCTTC; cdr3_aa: CASSPRFFSHGYTF
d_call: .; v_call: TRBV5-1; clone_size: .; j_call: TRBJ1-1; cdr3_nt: TGCGCCAGCAGCTTGGTCGGTCGGAAGACTGAAGCTTTCTTT; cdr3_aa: CASSLVGRKTEAFF
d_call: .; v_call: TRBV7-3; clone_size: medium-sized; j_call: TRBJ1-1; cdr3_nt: TGTGCCAGCAGCGCCCAGGACAGTATCCGGGTGATGAACACTGAAGCTTTCTTT; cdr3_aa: CASSAQDSIRVMNTEAFF
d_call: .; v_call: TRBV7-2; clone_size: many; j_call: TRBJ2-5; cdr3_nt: TGTGCCAGCAGCTTACCGGTTCAAGAGACCCAGTACTTC; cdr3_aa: CASSLPVQETQYF
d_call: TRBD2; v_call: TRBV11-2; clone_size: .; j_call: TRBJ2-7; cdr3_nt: TGTGCCAGCAGCGCCACGTCGGGAGGCAGCAGGGAGCAGTACTTC; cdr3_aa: CASSATSGGSREQYF
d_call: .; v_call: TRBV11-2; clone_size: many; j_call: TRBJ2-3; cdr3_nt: TGTGCCAGCAGCCCCGCAGATACGCAGTATTTT; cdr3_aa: CASSPADTQYF